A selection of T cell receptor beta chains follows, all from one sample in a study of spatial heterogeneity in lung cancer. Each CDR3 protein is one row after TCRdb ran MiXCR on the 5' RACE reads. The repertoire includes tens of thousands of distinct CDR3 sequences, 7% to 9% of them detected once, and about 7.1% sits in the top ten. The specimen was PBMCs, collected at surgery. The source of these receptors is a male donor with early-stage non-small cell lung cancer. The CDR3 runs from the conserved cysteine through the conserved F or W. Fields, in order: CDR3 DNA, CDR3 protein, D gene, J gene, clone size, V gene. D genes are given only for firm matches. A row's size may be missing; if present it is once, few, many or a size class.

DNA: TGTGCCAGCAGTTCCGGAGGGGCCCCGGCTACTATGGTGCAGTACTTC
CDR3: CASSSGGAPATMVQYF
D: .
J: TRBJ2-7
size: .
V: TRBV28

DNA: TGTGCCAGCAGCGTAGCGACAGAAAGGACTGAAGCTTTCTTT
CDR3: CASSVATERTEAFF
D: .
J: TRBJ1-1
size: many
V: TRBV9

DNA: TGTGCCAGCAGCAAGACAGGGGGCCCCAAAAACATTCAGTACTTC
CDR3: CASSKTGGPKNIQYF
D: TRBD1
J: TRBJ2-4
size: many
V: TRBV7-2

DNA: TGTGCCAGCAGCCAAGGCTCTAGAGGACTGTTTTTT
CDR3: CASSQGSRGLFF
D: .
J: TRBJ1-4
size: .
V: TRBV3-1

DNA: TGTGCCAGTACTTCCCTAGCGGGCACCGGGGAGCTGTTTTTT
CDR3: CASTSLAGTGELFF
D: TRBD2
J: TRBJ2-2
size: many
V: TRBV19

DNA: TGCAGCGTTGTGGTCCTGACTGAAGCTTTCTTT
CDR3: CSVVVLTEAFF
D: .
J: TRBJ1-1
size: few
V: TRBV29-1

DNA: TGTGCCAGCAGCTCCCGACAGGGTTCGAACACTGAAGCTTTCTTT
CDR3: CASSSRQGSNTEAFF
D: TRBD1
J: TRBJ1-1
size: many
V: TRBV9

DNA: TGCAGCGTTGAAGACCTAAGGCAGGGAAACACCATATATTTT
CDR3: CSVEDLRQGNTIYF
D: .
J: TRBJ1-3
size: .
V: TRBV29-1

DNA: TGTGCCAGCAGTGAAGTGCGGGGCGTGAACACTGAAGCTTTCTTT
CDR3: CASSEVRGVNTEAFF
D: .
J: TRBJ1-1
size: many
V: TRBV6-1

DNA: TGCAGTGCTAAAGGGCCGGACACCGGGGAGCTGTTTTTT
CDR3: CSAKGPDTGELFF
D: .
J: TRBJ2-2
size: .
V: TRBV20-1

DNA: TGCGCCAGCAGCTTGAATCCGGGAGCGACGCAGTATTTT
CDR3: CASSLNPGATQYF
D: .
J: TRBJ2-3
size: many
V: TRBV5-1

DNA: TGCAGTGCTAGAGATCTTGATCTAGCGGTTACAGATACGCAGTATTTT
CDR3: CSARDLDLAVTDTQYF
D: TRBD2
J: TRBJ2-3
size: many
V: TRBV20-1

DNA: TGTGCCACCAGCAGAGAACTAGGGACGTACAATGAGCAGTTCTTC
CDR3: CATSRELGTYNEQFF
D: .
J: TRBJ2-1
size: .
V: TRBV15